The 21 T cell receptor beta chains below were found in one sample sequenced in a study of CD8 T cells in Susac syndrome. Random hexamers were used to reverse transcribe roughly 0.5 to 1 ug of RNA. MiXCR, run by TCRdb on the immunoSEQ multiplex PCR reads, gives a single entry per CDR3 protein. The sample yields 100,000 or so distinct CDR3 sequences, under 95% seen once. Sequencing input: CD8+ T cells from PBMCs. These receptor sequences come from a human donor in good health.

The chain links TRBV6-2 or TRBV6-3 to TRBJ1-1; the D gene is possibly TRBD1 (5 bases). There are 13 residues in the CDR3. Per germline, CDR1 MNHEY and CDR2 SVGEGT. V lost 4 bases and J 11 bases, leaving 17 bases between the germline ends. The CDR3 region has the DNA TGTGCCAGCAGTTGGGGCCCATCGGGGTCCGCTTTCTTT. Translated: CASSWGPSGSAFF.

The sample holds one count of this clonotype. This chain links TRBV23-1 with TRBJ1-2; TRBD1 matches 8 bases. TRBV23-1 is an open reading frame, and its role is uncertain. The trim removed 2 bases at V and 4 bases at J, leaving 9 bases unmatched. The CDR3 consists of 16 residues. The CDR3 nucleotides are TGCGCCAGCAGTCAACCGTCCCAGGGGGCGGTCTATGGCTACACCTTC. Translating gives CASSQPSQGAVYGYTF.

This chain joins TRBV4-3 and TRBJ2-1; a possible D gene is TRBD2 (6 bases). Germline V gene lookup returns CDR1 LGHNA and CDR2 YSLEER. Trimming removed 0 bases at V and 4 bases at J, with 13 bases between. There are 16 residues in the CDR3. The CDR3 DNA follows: TGCGCCAGCAGCCAAGATTTTAACGGGGGATACAATGAGCAGTTCTTC. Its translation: CASSQDFNGGYNEQFF.

The CDR3 protein is CAISGTSTYEQYF. The CDR3 DNA reads TGTGCCATCAGTGGAACTAGCACTTACGAGCAGTACTTC. This chain connects TRBV10-3 to TRBJ2-7; possible D gene TRBD2, 6 bases. The length of the CDR3 is 13 residues. Germline lookup yields CDR1 ENHRY and CDR2 SYGVKD. The V end lost 4 bases, the J end lost 4 bases, and 11 bases lay between the germline ends.

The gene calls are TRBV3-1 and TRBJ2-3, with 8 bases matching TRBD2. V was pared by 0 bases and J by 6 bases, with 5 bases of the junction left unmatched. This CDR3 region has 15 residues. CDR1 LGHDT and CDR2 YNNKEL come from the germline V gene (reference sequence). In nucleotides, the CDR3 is TGTGCCAGCAGCCAAGAGAGCGGGAGTTTCGATACGCAGTATTTT. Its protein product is CASSQESGSFDTQYF.

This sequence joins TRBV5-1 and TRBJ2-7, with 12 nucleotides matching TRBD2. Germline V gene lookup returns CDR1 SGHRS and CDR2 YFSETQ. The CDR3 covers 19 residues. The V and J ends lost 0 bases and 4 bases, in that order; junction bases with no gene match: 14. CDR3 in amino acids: CASSLDPGLAGATLYEQYF. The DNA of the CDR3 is TGCGCCAGCAGCTTGGATCCGGGACTAGCGGGCGCTACCCTTTACGAGCAGTACTTC.

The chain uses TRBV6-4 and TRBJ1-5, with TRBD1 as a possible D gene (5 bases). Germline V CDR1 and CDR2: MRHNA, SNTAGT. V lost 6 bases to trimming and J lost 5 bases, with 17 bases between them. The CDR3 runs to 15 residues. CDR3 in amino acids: CASSPVVTRDQPQHF. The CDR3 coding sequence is TGTGCCAGCAGCCCGGTTGTGACCAGGGATCAGCCCCAGCATTTT.

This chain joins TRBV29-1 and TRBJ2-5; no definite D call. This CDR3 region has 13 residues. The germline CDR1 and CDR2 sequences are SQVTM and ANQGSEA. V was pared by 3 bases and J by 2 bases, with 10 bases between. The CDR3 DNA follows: TGCAGCGTTGAGAGCAGGATTCAAGAGACCCAGTACTTC. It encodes CSVESRIQETQYF.

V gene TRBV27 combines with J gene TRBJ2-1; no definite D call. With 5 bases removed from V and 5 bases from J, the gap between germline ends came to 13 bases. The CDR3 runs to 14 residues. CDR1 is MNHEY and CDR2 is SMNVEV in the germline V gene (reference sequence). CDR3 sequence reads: CASSTPGLNNEQFF. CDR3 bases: TGTGCCAGCAGTACCCCTGGTCTGAACAATGAGCAGTTCTTC.

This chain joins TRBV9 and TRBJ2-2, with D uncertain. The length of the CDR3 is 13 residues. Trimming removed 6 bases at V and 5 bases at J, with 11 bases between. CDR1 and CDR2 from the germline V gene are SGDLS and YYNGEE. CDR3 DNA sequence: TGTGCCAGCACCCTCCATAAAACCGGGGAGCTGTTTTTT. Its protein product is CASTLHKTGELFF. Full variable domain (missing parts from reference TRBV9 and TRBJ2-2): DSGVTQTPKHLITATGQRVTLRCSPRSGDLSVYWYQQSLDQGLQFLIQYYNGEERAKGNILERFSAQQFPDLHSELNLSSLELGDSALYFCASTLHKTGELFFGEGSRLTVL.

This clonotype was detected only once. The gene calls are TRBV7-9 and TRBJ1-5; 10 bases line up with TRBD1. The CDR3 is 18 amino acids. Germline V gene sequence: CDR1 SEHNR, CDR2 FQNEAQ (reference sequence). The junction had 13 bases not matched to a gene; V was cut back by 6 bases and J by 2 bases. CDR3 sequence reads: CASSHTRGQGSGNQPQHF. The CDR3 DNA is TGTGCCAGCAGTCATACCAGGGGACAGGGGTCAGGCAATCAGCCCCAGCATTTT. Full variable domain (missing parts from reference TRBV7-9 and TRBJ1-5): DTGVSQNPRHKITKRGQNVTFRCDPISEHNRLYWYRQTLGQGPEFLTYFQNEAQLEKSRLLSDRFSAERPKGSFSTLEIQRTEQGDSAMYLCASSHTRGQGSGNQPQHFGDGTRLSIL.

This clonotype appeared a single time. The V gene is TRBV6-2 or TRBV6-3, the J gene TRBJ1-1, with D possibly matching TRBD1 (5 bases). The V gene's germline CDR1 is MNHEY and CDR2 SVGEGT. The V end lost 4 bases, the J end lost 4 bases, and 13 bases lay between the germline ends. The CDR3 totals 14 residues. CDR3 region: CASSLEGTRTEAFF. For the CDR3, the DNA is TGTGCCAGCAGTTTAGAGGGGACTCGCACTGAAGCTTTCTTT.

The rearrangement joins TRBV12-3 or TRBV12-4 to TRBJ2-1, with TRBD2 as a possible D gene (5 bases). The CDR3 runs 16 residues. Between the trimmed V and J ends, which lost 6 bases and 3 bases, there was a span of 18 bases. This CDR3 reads CASRSATGIIYNEQFF. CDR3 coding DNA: TGTGCCAGCAGATCAGCGACCGGGATAATCTACAATGAGCAGTTCTTC.

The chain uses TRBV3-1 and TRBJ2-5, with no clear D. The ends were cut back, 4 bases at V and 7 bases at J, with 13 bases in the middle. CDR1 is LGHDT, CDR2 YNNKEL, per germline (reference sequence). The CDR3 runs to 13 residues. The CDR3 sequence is CASSPFGYGTQYF. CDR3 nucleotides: TGTGCCAGCAGCCCCTTCGGCTACGGGACCCAGTACTTC.

DNA of the CDR3: TGTGCCAGCAGCTTAGGGAACGCTTACGAGCAGTACTTC. This translates into CASSLGNAYEQYF. This chain joins TRBV7-9 and TRBJ2-7; D is undetermined. The V gene's germline CDR1 is SEHNR and CDR2 FQNEAQ (reference sequence). The CDR3 length is 13 residues. V gave up 1 base and J gave up 4 bases, with 8 bases separating them.

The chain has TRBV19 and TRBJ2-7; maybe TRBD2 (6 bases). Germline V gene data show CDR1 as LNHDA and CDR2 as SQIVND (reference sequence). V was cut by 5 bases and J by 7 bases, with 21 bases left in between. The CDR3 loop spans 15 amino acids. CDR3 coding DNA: TGTGCCAGTAGTGTCACCCCCCGGGGGACGAGTGAGCAGTACTTC. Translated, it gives CASSVTPRGTSEQYF.

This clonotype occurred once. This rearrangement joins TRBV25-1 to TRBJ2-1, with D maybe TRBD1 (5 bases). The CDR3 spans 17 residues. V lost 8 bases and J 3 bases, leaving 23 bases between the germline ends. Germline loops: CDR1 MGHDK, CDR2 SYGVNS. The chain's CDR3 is CASQKAGRESIYNEQFF. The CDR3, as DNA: TGTGCCAGCCAAAAGGCAGGGCGAGAGTCGATCTACAATGAGCAGTTCTTC.

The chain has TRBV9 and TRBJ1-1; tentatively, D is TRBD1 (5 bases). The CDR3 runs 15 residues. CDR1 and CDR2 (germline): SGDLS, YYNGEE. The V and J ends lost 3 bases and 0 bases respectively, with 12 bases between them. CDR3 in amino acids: CASSASGGMNTEAFF. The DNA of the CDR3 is TGTGCCAGCAGCGCCTCTGGGGGAATGAACACTGAAGCTTTCTTT.

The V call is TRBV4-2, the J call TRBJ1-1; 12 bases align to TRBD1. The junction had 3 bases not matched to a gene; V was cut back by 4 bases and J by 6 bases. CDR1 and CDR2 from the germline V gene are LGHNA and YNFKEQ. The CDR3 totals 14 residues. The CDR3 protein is CASSLGQGAAEAFF. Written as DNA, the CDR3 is TGTGCCAGCAGCCTGGGACAGGGGGCTGCTGAAGCTTTCTTT.

The CDR3 DNA sequence: TGTGCCAGCAGTTACACAGACTTATCGGATACGCAGTATTTT. This codes for CASSYTDLSDTQYF. This chain uses TRBV6-5 with TRBJ2-3; D unclear. The CDR3 covers 14 residues. Germline V gives CDR1 MNHEY, CDR2 SVGAGI. V lost 2 bases and J lost 6, with 12 bases in between.

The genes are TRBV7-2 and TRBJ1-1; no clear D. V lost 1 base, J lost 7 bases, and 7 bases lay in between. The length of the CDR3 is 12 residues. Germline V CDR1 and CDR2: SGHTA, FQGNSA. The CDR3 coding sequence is TGTGCCAGCAGCTTAGGGCTAATTGAAGCTTTCTTT. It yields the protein CASSLGLIEAFF. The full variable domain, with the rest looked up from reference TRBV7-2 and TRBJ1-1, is GAGVSQSPSNKVTEKGKDVELRCDPISGHTALYWYRQSLGQGLEFLIYFQGNSAPDKSGLPSDRFSAERTGGSVSTLTIQRTQQEDSAVYLCASSLGLIEAFFGQGTRLTVV.